This TCR beta chain originates from a study of control samples from healthy donors and cancer patients. The germline CDR1 and CDR2 sequences are SGHAT and FQNNGV. The CDR3 sequence is 15 residues long. V lost 8 bases, J lost 4 bases, and 21 bases lay in between. The method was immunoSEQ multiplex PCR; TCRdb's version includes in-frame clones alone and lacks a portion of them. The repertoire holds 120,000 or so clones, with 88% as singletons. The TCR sequence derives from an older woman with lung cancer. Sequenced material: PBMCs. This chain joins TRBV11-2 and TRBJ2-7; D possibly matches TRBD1 or TRBD2 (5 bases each). The DNA for the CDR3 is TGTGCCAGCGCCCAGTCCTGGGACGGACTTTACGAGCAGTACTTC. It translates to CASAQSWDGLYEQYF.